This TCR beta chain was retrieved from a study of cytomegalovirus exposure and HLA in healthy donors. Findings and caveats of the study: Presence/absence analysis assumed near-uniform sequencing depth across donors.

The PCR had 60 Vbeta and 13 Jbeta primers. Profiled with immunoSEQ multiplex PCR; TCRdb holds only in-frame clones, not every one. Among about 160,000 clones listed, 70% to 90% were seen once. Points on this clone: What it recognizes is unknown.

Germline lookup yields CDR1 SGHRS and CDR2 YFSETQ. Trimming took off 3 bases at V and 0 bases at J, with 7 bases between the two ends. This CDR3 comprises 13 residues. The genes are TRBV5-1 and TRBJ2-7, with D possibly being TRBD2 (5 bases). The clonotype originates from a woman in her twenties or thirties in good health and CMV-seropositive. Sequenced material: PBMCs. The CDR3 region is CASSSGTSYEQYF. The CDR3 coding sequence is TGCGCCAGCAGCTCGGGAACCTCCTACGAGCAGTACTTC.